Listed below are T cell receptor beta chains from one sample, sequenced in a study of blood T cell repertoires in COVID-19. Generated by immunoSEQ multiplex PCR, the TCRdb table keeps only in-frame clones and is missing some. Here the sample spans about 200,000 clones, roughly 80% being singletons. The sample comprised peripheral blood. These receptor sequences come from a woman of 80 years or more with COVID-19, enrolled during active disease. Both conserved end residues are part of each CDR3. A D gene is named only where the DNA matches it firmly. Rows may omit the clone size; those that give it use once, few, many or a size class.

J	V	length	size	D	DNA	CDR3
TRBJ2-5	TRBV6-6	14	NA	TRBD2	TGTGCCAGCAGGTCCGGGACTACCCAAGAGACCCAGTACTTC	CASRSGTTQETQYF
TRBJ1-2	TRBV30	11	NA	NA	TGTGCCTGGAGTGTAGGGGGTGGCTACACCTTC	CAWSVGGGYTF
TRBJ1-4	TRBV6-5	15	NA	TRBD1	TGTGCCAGCAGTACAGGGACAGTGGGAGACGAAAAACTGTTTTTT	CASSTGTVGDEKLFF
TRBJ1-2	TRBV3-1/TRBV3-2	15	NA	TRBD1	TGTGCCAGCAGCCAAGGCATAGACAGGGTAGGCGGCTACACCTTC	CASSQGIDRVGGYTF
TRBJ2-7	TRBV28	13	NA	NA	TGTGCCAGCATGGGGGGTTTCCCGAACGAGCAGTACTTC	CASMGGFPNEQYF
TRBJ2-7	TRBV5-1	15	NA	NA	TGCGCCAGCGCTCTAGGCGGTGAGTCCCTCTACGAGCAGTACTTC	CASALGGESLYEQYF
TRBJ2-7	TRBV19	15	once	NA	TGTGCCAGTAGTGTCGGGACTGCGAGCTCCTACGAGCAGTACTTC	CASSVGTASSYEQYF
TRBJ1-3	TRBV27	15	NA	NA	TGTGCCAGCAGTGCTCAGGGGTCCTCTGGAAACACCATATATTTT	CASSAQGSSGNTIYF
TRBJ1-3	TRBV6-5	15	NA	TRBD1	TGTGCCAGCCAGTCAGGGATAGGGGGCGGAAACACCATATATTTT	CASQSGIGGGNTIYF
TRBJ2-7	TRBV11-3	15	NA	NA	TGTGCCAGCAGCTTAGACCCTAGCCCGACGTACGAGCAGTACTTC	CASSLDPSPTYEQYF
TRBJ2-7	TRBV12-3/TRBV12-4	13	NA	NA	TGTGCCAGCAGTTTAGTCAGGGGCTACGAGCAGTACTTC	CASSLVRGYEQYF
TRBJ2-5	TRBV18	14	NA	TRBD2	TGTGCCAGCTCAACCACGGGGGGGCCGGAGACCCAGTACTTC	CASSTTGGPETQYF
TRBJ2-4	TRBV28	14	NA	TRBD1	TGTGCCAGCAGTTTTTCCGGACAGGGGAACATTCAGTACTTC	CASSFSGQGNIQYF
TRBJ1-1	TRBV12-5	14	NA	NA	TGTGCTAGTGGTTTGTCCGTGGAGATCGCTGAAGCTTTCTTT	CASGLSVEIAEAFF
TRBJ2-2	TRBV28	13	NA	NA	TGTGCCAGCAGAACGACAAATACCGGGGAGCTGTTTTTT	CASRTTNTGELFF
TRBJ2-3	TRBV6-1	16	NA	TRBD2	TGTGCCAGCAGTGTCGGACTAGCGGGGGGCACAGATACGCAGTATTTT	CASSVGLAGGTDTQYF
TRBJ1-1	TRBV2	14	NA	NA	TGTGCCAGCAGTGAGACCAGGACAACGGGTGAAGCTTTCTTT	CASSETRTTGEAFF
TRBJ1-3	TRBV19	14	NA	TRBD1	TGTGCCAGTAAACCCACAGGGGAAGGAAACACCATATATTTT	CASKPTGEGNTIYF
TRBJ2-5	TRBV6-2/TRBV6-3	15	NA	TRBD2	TGTGCCAGCAGCCCTTATGGTAGCGGGAGTGAGACCCAGTACTTC	CASSPYGSGSETQYF
TRBJ1-1	TRBV3-1/TRBV3-2	15	NA	NA	TGTGCCAGCAGCCCAGACCAACTAGGGGGCACTGAAGCTTTCTTT	CASSPDQLGGTEAFF
TRBJ2-6	TRBV9	18	NA	TRBD2	TGTGCCAGCAGTCTAGGACTAGCGGGGGCCTCTGGGGCCAACGTCCTGACTTTC	CASSLGLAGASGANVLTF
TRBJ1-2	TRBV6-2/TRBV6-3	13	NA	TRBD1	TGTGCCAGCAGTAGGACAGGAGCCTATGGCTACACCTTC	CASSRTGAYGYTF
TRBJ1-2	TRBV7-9	15	NA	NA	TGTGCCAGCAGCTTAGCGCAGGTGGCAGGGATTGGCTACACCTTC	CASSLAQVAGIGYTF
TRBJ1-1	TRBV5-1	14	NA	NA	TGCGCCAGCAGCTCCGGACACCTGAACACTGAAGCTTTCTTT	CASSSGHLNTEAFF
TRBJ2-1	TRBV2	12	NA	TRBD2	TGTGCCAGCACATCTAGCGGCAATGAGCAGTTCTTC	CASTSSGNEQFF
TRBJ2-1	TRBV3-1/TRBV3-2	12	NA	NA	TGTGCCAGCAGCCAAGTGCGTAGTGGGCAGTTCTTC	CASSQVRSGQFF
TRBJ1-1	TRBV30	13	NA	NA	TGTGCCTGGAGTGACCGCGGTGGCGGTGAAGCTTTCTTT	CAWSDRGGGEAFF
TRBJ2-1	TRBV18	15	NA	NA	TGTGCCAGCTCACCGCGGCCGGCCTCCTACAATGAGCAGTTCTTC	CASSPRPASYNEQFF
TRBJ1-2	TRBV19	13	NA	NA	TGTGCCAGCCGCATACAGGGTGGCTATGGCTACACCTTC	CASRIQGGYGYTF
TRBJ2-7	TRBV28	14	NA	NA	TGTGCCAGCAGTTCCGCCCCGGGGGCCTACGAGCAGTACTTC	CASSSAPGAYEQYF
TRBJ2-1	TRBV10-3	16	NA	TRBD1	TGTGCCATCAGTGAACGAACAGGGGGCTCCTACAATGAGCAGTTCTTC	CAISERTGGSYNEQFF
TRBJ2-7	TRBV13	15	NA	TRBD2	TGTGCCAGCAGCAGACTAGCGGGGGGGCTGAACGAGCAGTACTTC	CASSRLAGGLNEQYF
TRBJ2-6	TRBV9	19	NA	TRBD2	TGTGCCAGCTCCAGTAGAGGGATGGCGGGAGAGGGTGGGGCCAACGTCCTGACTTTC	CASSSRGMAGEGGANVLTF
TRBJ1-1	TRBV2	13	NA	TRBD1	TGTGCCAGCAGGACTGACAGGGGAACTGAAGCTTTCTTT	CASRTDRGTEAFF
TRBJ1-1	TRBV27	12	once	TRBD1	TGTGCCAGCAGGATACAGGGGGCGAAAGCTTTCTTT	CASRIQGAKAFF
TRBJ1-5	TRBV19	16	NA	TRBD1	TGTGCCAGTAGTGTTACCGGGACAGGGGGCTATCAGCCCCAGCATTTT	CASSVTGTGGYQPQHF
TRBJ2-3	TRBV24-1	16	NA	TRBD2	TGTGCCACCAGTGATTTGGGCGGGAGGGCCACAGATACGCAGTATTTT	CATSDLGGRATDTQYF